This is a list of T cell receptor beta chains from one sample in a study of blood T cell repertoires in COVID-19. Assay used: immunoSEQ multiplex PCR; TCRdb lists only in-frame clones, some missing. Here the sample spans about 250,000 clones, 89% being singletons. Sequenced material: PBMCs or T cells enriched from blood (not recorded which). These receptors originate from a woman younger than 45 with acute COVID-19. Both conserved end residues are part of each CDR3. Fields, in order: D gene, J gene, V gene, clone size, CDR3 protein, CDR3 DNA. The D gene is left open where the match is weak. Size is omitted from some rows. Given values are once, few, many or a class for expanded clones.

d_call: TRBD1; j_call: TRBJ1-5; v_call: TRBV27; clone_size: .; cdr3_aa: CASRSTLPGQGQPQHF; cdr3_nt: TGTGCCAGCAGATCTACCCTCCCGGGACAGGGACAGCCCCAGCATTTT
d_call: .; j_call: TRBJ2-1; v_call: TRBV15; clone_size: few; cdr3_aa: CATSRDEEGQFF; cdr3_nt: TGTGCCACCAGCAGAGATGAGGAGGGGCAGTTCTTC
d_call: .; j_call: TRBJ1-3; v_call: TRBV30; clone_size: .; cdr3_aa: CAWRGGTTDHYYSGNTIYF; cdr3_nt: TGTGCCTGGAGGGGTGGGACAACGGATCATTACTACTCTGGAAACACCATATATTTT
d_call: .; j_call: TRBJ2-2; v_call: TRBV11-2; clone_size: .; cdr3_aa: CASSSGTSTGELFF; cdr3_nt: TGTGCCAGCAGCTCTGGGACATCCACCGGGGAGCTGTTTTTT
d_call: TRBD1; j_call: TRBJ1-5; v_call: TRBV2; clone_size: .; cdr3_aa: CASSEASDRVRQPQHF; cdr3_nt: TGTGCCAGCAGTGAAGCTTCGGACAGGGTAAGACAGCCCCAGCATTTT
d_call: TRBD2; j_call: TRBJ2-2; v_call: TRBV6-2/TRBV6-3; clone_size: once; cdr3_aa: CASSHRRGYGELFF; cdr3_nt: TGTGCCAGCAGCCACCGGCGGGGGTACGGGGAGCTGTTTTTT
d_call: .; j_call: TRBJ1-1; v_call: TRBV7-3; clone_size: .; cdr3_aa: CASSFAENTEAFF; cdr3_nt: TGTGCCAGCAGCTTCGCAGAGAACACTGAAGCTTTCTTT
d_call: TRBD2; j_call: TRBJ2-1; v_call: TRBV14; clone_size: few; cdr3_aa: CASSTVPAGAEQFF; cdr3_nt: TGTGCCAGCAGCACCGTCCCAGCGGGGGCCGAGCAGTTCTTC
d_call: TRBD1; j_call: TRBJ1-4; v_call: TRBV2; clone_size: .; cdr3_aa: CASRGTGAPNEKLFF; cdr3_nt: TGTGCCAGCAGGGGTACAGGGGCCCCTAATGAAAAACTGTTTTTT
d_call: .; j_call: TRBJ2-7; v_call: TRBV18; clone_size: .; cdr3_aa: CASSPIAAGTAYEQYF; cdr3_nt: TGTGCCAGCTCACCAATCGCGGCGGGGACAGCCTACGAGCAGTACTTC
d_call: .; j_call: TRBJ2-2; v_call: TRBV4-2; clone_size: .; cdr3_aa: CASSQESTGELFF; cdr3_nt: TGTGCCAGCAGCCAAGAGAGCACCGGGGAGCTGTTTTTT
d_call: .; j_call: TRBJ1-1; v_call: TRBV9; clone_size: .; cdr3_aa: CAGSWGATNTEAFF; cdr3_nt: TGTGCCGGCAGCTGGGGCGCGACGAACACTGAAGCTTTCTTT
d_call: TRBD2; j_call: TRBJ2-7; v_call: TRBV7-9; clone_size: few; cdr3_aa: CASSLTSGGYEQYF; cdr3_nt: TGTGCCAGCAGCCTCACTAGCGGGGGGTACGAGCAGTACTTC
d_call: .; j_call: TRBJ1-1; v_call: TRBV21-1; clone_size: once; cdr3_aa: CASRIPDRVRNTEAFF; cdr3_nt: TGTGCCAGCCGCATACCGGACAGGGTAAGGAACACTGAAGCTTTCTTT
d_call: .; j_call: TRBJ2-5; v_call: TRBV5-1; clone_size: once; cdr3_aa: CASSSRGQETQYF; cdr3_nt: TGCGCCAGCAGCTCCAGGGGACAAGAGACCCAGTACTTC
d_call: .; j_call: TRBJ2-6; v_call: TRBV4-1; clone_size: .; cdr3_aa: CASSQVFLQSGANVLTF; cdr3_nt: TGCGCCAGCAGCCAAGTTTTTTTACAAAGTGGGGCCAACGTCCTGACTTTC
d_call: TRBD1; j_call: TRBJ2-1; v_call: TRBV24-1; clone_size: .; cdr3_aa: CATSKGAVNEQFF; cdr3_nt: TGTGCCACCAGTAAGGGGGCTGTCAATGAGCAGTTCTTC
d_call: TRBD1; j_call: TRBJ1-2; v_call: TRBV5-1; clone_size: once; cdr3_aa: CASKKNTGTDYGYTF; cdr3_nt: TGCGCCAGTAAAAAAAATACCGGGACAGACTATGGCTACACCTTC
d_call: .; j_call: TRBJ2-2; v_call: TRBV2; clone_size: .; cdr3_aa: CASTGWVTGELFF; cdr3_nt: TGTGCCAGCACAGGGTGGGTTACCGGGGAGCTGTTTTTT
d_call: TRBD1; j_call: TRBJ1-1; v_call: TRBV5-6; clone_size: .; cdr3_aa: CASSFTGGSEAFF; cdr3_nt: TGTGCCAGCAGCTTTACAGGGGGCTCTGAAGCTTTCTTT
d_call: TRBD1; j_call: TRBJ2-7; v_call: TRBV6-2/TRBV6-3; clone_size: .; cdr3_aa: CASSYDGTGYEQYF; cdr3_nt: TGTGCCAGCAGTTACGACGGGACAGGCTACGAGCAGTACTTC
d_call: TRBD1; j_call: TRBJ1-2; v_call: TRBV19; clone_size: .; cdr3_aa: CASSIPTGEYGYTF; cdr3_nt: TGTGCCAGTAGTATTCCCACAGGGGAGTATGGCTACACCTTC
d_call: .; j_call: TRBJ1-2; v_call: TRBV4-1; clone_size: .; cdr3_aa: CASSQVQSFYGYTF; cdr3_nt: TGCGCCAGCAGCCAAGTACAGAGCTTCTATGGCTACACCTTC
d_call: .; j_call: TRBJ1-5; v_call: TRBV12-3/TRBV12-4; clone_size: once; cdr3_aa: CASAARGPQHF; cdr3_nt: TGTGCCAGCGCGGCACGCGGGCCCCAGCATTTT
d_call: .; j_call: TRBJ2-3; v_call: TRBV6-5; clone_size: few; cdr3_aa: CASSKSRGSDTQYF; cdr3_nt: TGTGCCAGCAGTAAGAGTCGGGGGTCGGATACGCAGTATTTT
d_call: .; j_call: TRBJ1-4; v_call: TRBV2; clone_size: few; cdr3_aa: CASSAQAGRGEKLFF; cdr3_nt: TGTGCCAGCAGTGCTCAGGCAGGGAGGGGTGAAAAACTGTTTTTT
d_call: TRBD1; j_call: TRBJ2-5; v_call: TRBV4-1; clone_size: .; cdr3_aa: CASSPFLTGLETQYF; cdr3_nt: TGCGCCAGCAGCCCGTTCCTGACAGGGCTAGAGACCCAGTACTTC
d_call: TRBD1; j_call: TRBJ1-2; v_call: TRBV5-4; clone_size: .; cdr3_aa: CASSPTGRWDRGPGYTF; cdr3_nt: TGTGCCAGCAGCCCAACGGGCCGGTGGGACAGGGGGCCTGGCTACACCTTC
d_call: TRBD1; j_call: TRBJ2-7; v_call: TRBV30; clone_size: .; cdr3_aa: CAWSGGTGVPEQYF; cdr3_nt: TGTGCCTGGAGTGGGGGGACAGGGGTTCCCGAGCAGTACTTC